This T cell receptor (beta chain) was identified in a study of OX40 agonist ivuxolimab in advanced cancers. With respect to this clone: Antigen unknown.

Germline V gene sequence: CDR1 SGHAT, CDR2 FQDESV (reference sequence). V dropped 5 bases and J dropped 3 bases, with 10 bases sitting between them. The CDR3 spans 13 residues. Study outcomes and limitations: Partial responders at 0.1-3.0 mg/kg showed near-lowest clonal expansion. There were, on average, more expanded clones in CD8+ T cells than in CD4+. At doses 0.1 to 3.0 mg/kg, CD4+ and CD8+ clones expanded.

Drawing of blood for sampling happened at baseline, at cycle 4 day 1, and at cycle 7 day 1. Assay: immunoSEQ multiplex PCR; the TCRdb copy retains only in-frame clones and omits some. The sample holds tens of thousands of clones; more than 90% are singletons and the top ten take 0.55% to 0.75%. The source of this sequence is an adult with an advanced solid tumor such as melanoma, head and neck, liver or kidney cancer. The genes are TRBV11-1 and TRBJ1-1; weak D call: TRBD1 (6 bases). Specimen: CD4+ or CD8+ T cells sorted from blood, collected in a trial of the OX40 agonist ivuxolimab. The CDR3 reads CASSQTGYTEAFF. The CDR3 DNA reads as TGTGCCAGCAGCCAGACAGGATACACTGAAGCTTTCTTT.